This is a list of T cell receptor beta chains from one sample in a study of blood T cell repertoires in COVID-19. Sequencing was performed with immunoSEQ multiplex PCR; in TCRdb, only in-frame clones are kept and a portion is missing. The table lists over 200,000 clones, 80% to 90% of them singletons, with approximately 3.3% in the top ten. The sample consisted of PBMCs or T cells enriched from blood (not recorded which). All receptors come from a woman in her fifties or sixties in a cohort exposed to, infected with or recovered from COVID-19 (not recorded which). The CDR3 runs from the conserved cysteine through the conserved F or W. The D gene is left open where the match is weak. The size field is filled for only some rows; it gives once, few, many or a size class.

j_call	d_call	v_call	clone_size	cdr3_aa	cdr3_nt
TRBJ1-1	TRBD1	TRBV19	-	CASSTTGATEAFF	TGTGCCAGTAGCACGACAGGGGCCACTGAAGCTTTCTTT
TRBJ1-5	TRBD1	TRBV18	-	CASSHPGQVNQPQHF	TGTGCCAGCTCACACCCGGGACAGGTAAATCAGCCCCAGCATTTT
TRBJ2-1	-	TRBV7-6	-	CASSPGGSSYNEQFF	TGTGCCAGCAGCCCAGGGGGGAGCTCCTACAATGAGCAGTTCTTC
TRBJ1-4	-	TRBV10-3	-	CAISESLSSTNEKLFF	TGTGCCATCAGTGAGTCTTTAAGCTCAACTAATGAAAAACTGTTTTTT
TRBJ2-3	-	TRBV7-9	-	CASSPWSRGPTDTQYF	TGTGCCAGCAGCCCCTGGTCGCGGGGCCCCACAGATACGCAGTATTTT
TRBJ1-2	-	TRBV11-2	-	CASSQWTGKKNYGYTF	TGTGCCAGCAGCCAGTGGACGGGAAAGAAAAACTATGGCTACACCTTC
TRBJ2-7	-	TRBV29-1	-	CSVTPPDKGYEQYF	TGCAGCGTTACACCACCGGACAAGGGCTACGAGCAGTACTTC
TRBJ2-5	TRBD1	TRBV24-1	-	CATSDSGTGAQETQYF	TGTGCCACCAGTGATTCCGGGACAGGGGCCCAAGAGACCCAGTACTTC
TRBJ2-1	TRBD2	TRBV11-2	-	CASRFPGLAGEFYNNEQFF	TGTGCCAGCAGGTTTCCGGGACTAGCGGGGGAATTTTACAACAATGAGCAGTTCTTC
TRBJ2-2	-	TRBV9	-	CASSTDSYTGELFF	TGTGCCAGCAGCACCGACAGTTACACCGGGGAGCTGTTTTTT
TRBJ1-3	-	TRBV27	-	CASSFTGSAGNTIYF	TGTGCCAGCAGTTTTACAGGGTCGGCTGGAAACACCATATATTTT
TRBJ1-1	TRBD1	TRBV12-3/TRBV12-4	-	CATAKTGGTEAFF	TGTGCCACCGCTAAAACAGGGGGCACTGAAGCTTTCTTT
TRBJ1-6	-	TRBV12-3/TRBV12-4	-	CASSFPGSPLHF	TGTGCCAGCAGTTTTCCGGGTTCACCCCTCCACTTT
TRBJ2-1	TRBD2	TRBV30	-	CAWSELAGLEQFF	TGTGCCTGGAGTGAACTAGCGGGGCTAGAGCAGTTCTTC
TRBJ2-7	-	TRBV5-5	few	CASSLGHRSSYEQYF	TGTGCCAGCAGCTTGGGACACCGAAGCTCCTACGAGCAGTACTTC
TRBJ2-5	-	TRBV3-1/TRBV3-2	-	CASGWGTTGVQETQYF	TGTGCCAGCGGTTGGGGGACAACTGGGGTCCAAGAGACCCAGTACTTC
TRBJ2-3	TRBD2	TRBV16	-	CASSPRTSGFTDTQYF	TGTGCCAGCAGCCCACGGACTAGCGGGTTCACAGATACGCAGTATTTT
TRBJ1-5	-	TRBV4-2	once	CASSQDGRAPQKDYERSNQPQHF	TGTGCCAGCAGCCAAGATGGAAGGGCCCCTCAGAAGGACTATGAACGTAGCAATCAGCCCCAGCATTTT
TRBJ1-2	-	TRBV19	-	CASAVPRISNYGYTF	TGTGCCAGCGCCGTACCCAGGATCTCCAACTATGGCTACACCTTC
TRBJ1-2	-	TRBV7-2	-	CASSSQGVGGYTF	TGTGCCAGCAGCTCACAGGGTGTTGGTGGCTACACCTTC
TRBJ1-5	-	TRBV27	medium-sized	CASSLQGGQPQHF	TGTGCCAGCAGTTTGCAGGGAGGTCAGCCCCAGCATTTT
TRBJ2-1	-	TRBV7-5	-	CARSRDRGLKSSYNEQFF	TGTGCCAGAAGCCGTGACAGGGGTCTTAAGAGCTCCTACAATGAGCAGTTCTTC
TRBJ1-3	-	TRBV18	-	CATKQSLVDFDSGNTIYF	TGTGCCACGAAACAGTCTCTTGTGGACTTCGACTCTGGAAACACCATATATTTT
TRBJ1-4	TRBD1	TRBV19	-	CASSIKSGQGREKLFF	TGTGCCAGTAGTATAAAGTCGGGACAGGGTAGAGAAAAACTGTTTTTT
TRBJ2-1	TRBD2	TRBV5-4	-	CASSAGTSGGAYNEQFF	TGTGCCAGCAGCGCTGGGACTAGCGGGGGGGCCTACAATGAGCAGTTCTTC
TRBJ1-1	-	TRBV11-2	-	CASSRNTEAFF	TGTGCCAGCTCCAGGAACACTGAAGCTTTCTTT
TRBJ2-5	TRBD2	TRBV5-1	-	CASSLELAGEETQYF	TGCGCCAGCAGCCTAGAACTAGCGGGGGAGGAGACCCAGTACTTC
TRBJ1-1	-	TRBV30	-	CAWRGASTEAFF	TGTGCCTGGAGAGGGGCGAGTACTGAAGCTTTCTTT
TRBJ1-4	-	TRBV6-5	-	CASGLRATNEKLFF	TGTGCCAGCGGACTCAGAGCAACTAATGAAAAACTGTTTTTT
TRBJ2-5	-	TRBV7-2	-	CASSLASTGEETQYF	TGTGCCAGCAGCTTAGCTTCCACAGGCGAAGAGACCCAGTACTTC
TRBJ1-6	-	TRBV30	-	CAWRATLSGSNIRSPLHF	TGTGCCTGGAGGGCGACATTATCGGGGAGCAATATTAGATCACCCCTCCACTTT
TRBJ2-5	TRBD2	TRBV5-1	-	CASSPGLAGGNQETQYF	TGCGCCAGCAGCCCCGGACTAGCGGGGGGGAACCAAGAGACCCAGTACTTC
TRBJ2-5	-	TRBV9	-	CASSVRAGGETQYF	TGTGCCAGCAGCGTACGGGCAGGGGGGGAGACCCAGTACTTC
TRBJ1-2	-	TRBV9	-	CASSVGDGGTDYGYTF	TGTGCCAGCAGCGTAGGAGACGGAGGGACGGACTATGGCTACACCTTC
TRBJ2-1	-	TRBV7-2	-	CASSLDGGNEQFF	TGTGCCAGCAGCTTAGACGGGGGCAATGAGCAGTTCTTC
TRBJ1-1	-	TRBV19	once	CASSIGTPNTEAFF	TGTGCCAGTAGTATAGGGACACCGAACACTGAAGCTTTCTTT
TRBJ1-1	-	TRBV28	few	CASSLSSSGVTEAFF	TGTGCCAGCAGTTTATCTTCATCCGGGGTCACTGAAGCTTTCTTT
TRBJ2-4	TRBD1	TRBV3-1/TRBV3-2	-	CASSPRDRENIQYF	TGTGCCAGCAGCCCCCGGGACAGAGAAAACATTCAGTACTTC
TRBJ1-4	TRBD1	TRBV7-8	-	CASSKGQGEKLFF	TGTGCCAGCAGCAAAGGACAGGGTGAAAAACTGTTTTTT
TRBJ1-3	-	TRBV4-2	-	CASSPGTEGSGNTIYF	TGTGCCAGCAGCCCAGGGACGGAGGGCTCTGGAAACACCATATATTTT
TRBJ1-3	-	TRBV29-1	-	CSAHLSDRGNTIYF	TGCAGCGCCCATCTAAGCGACCGTGGAAACACCATATATTTT
TRBJ2-1	-	TRBV4-2	-	CASSQVVSAGNNEQFF	TGTGCCAGCAGCCAAGTTGTTTCGGCAGGCAACAATGAGCAGTTCTTC
TRBJ1-5	-	TRBV16	-	CASSQLDILGQPQHF	TGTGCCAGCAGCCAATTGGACATACTGGGTCAGCCCCAGCATTTT
TRBJ2-7	-	TRBV27	-	CASSSNQGEQYF	TGTGCCAGCAGTTCGAACCAGGGGGAGCAGTACTTC
TRBJ2-7	TRBD2	TRBV7-8	-	CASSHSGGGTYEQYF	TGTGCCAGCAGCCATAGCGGGGGGGGTACCTACGAGCAGTACTTC
TRBJ1-2	-	TRBV28	-	CASSPPGIADIVANYGYTF	TGTGCCAGCAGTCCCCCAGGTATCGCCGACATAGTAGCTAACTATGGCTACACCTTC
TRBJ1-1	-	TRBV10-3	-	CAIHGQGIVSEAFF	TGTGCCATCCATGGCCAGGGAATTGTTTCTGAAGCTTTCTTT
TRBJ2-3	-	TRBV6-6	-	CASSYSRQTDTQYF	TGTGCCAGCAGTTACTCCCGACAGACAGATACGCAGTATTTT
TRBJ1-5	TRBD1	TRBV10-2	few	CASRAGTGARGPQHF	TGCGCCAGCAGAGCCGGGACAGGGGCCCGAGGGCCCCAGCATTTT
TRBJ1-2	-	TRBV19	-	CASRDSYGYTF	TGTGCCAGTAGAGACAGCTATGGCTACACCTTC
TRBJ1-2	TRBD1	TRBV23-1	-	CASKDRGGGYTF	TGCGCCAGCAAAGACAGGGGCGGCGGCTACACCTTC
TRBJ1-6	TRBD1	TRBV19	-	CASSIRGDVFGGDGSPLHF	TGTGCCAGTAGTATCAGGGGGGACGTCTTTGGGGGAGATGGATCACCCCTCCACTTT
TRBJ1-2	-	TRBV7-2	-	CASSLMGGRTGNGYTF	TGTGCCAGCAGCTTAATGGGGGGGCGCACAGGAAATGGCTACACCTTC
TRBJ1-2	-	TRBV29-1	-	CSVEGPVGGEGYTF	TGCAGCGTAGAAGGCCCGGTAGGGGGTGAGGGCTACACCTTC
TRBJ2-1	-	TRBV2	-	CASSDRANEQFF	TGTGCCAGCAGTGACAGGGCCAATGAGCAGTTCTTC
TRBJ1-1	-	TRBV5-1	-	CASSLAVNTEAFF	TGCGCCAGCAGCTTGGCCGTGAACACTGAAGCTTTCTTT
TRBJ2-3	TRBD2	TRBV5-1	-	CASSPSSGGGPSTDTQYF	TGCGCCAGCAGCCCCTCGAGCGGGGGCGGCCCCAGCACAGATACGCAGTATTTT
TRBJ1-2	-	TRBV4-2	few	CASSQTASLGYGYTF	TGTGCCAGCAGCCAGACAGCCAGTCTAGGCTATGGCTACACCTTC